This entry lists 20 T cell receptor beta chains sequenced from one sample in a study of OX40 agonist ivuxolimab in advanced cancers. Data came from immunoSEQ multiplex PCR; TCRdb stores just in-frame clones and leaves some out. The table lists approximately 7,500 clones, about four fifths of them singletons. The sequenced sample was CD4+ or CD8+ T cells sorted from blood, obtained in a trial of the OX40 agonist ivuxolimab. Receptors were obtained from an adult with an advanced solid tumor such as melanoma, head and neck, liver or kidney cancer.

This clone was detected once. The V and J genes are TRBV27 and TRBJ2-1, with 15 nucleotides matching TRBD2. Germline CDR1 reads MNHEY; CDR2 reads SMNVEV (reference sequence). V dropped 5 bases and J dropped 10; count of bases not matched to a gene: 3. The CDR3 runs 14 residues. The CDR3 protein is CASSQGTSGREQFF. Here the CDR3 DNA reads TGTGCCAGCAGTCAGGGGACTAGCGGGAGGGAGCAGTTCTTC.

The gene calls are TRBV27 and TRBJ2-3; D unclear. V lost 4 bases and J lost 2, with 1 base in between. The germline V gene has CDR1 MNHEY and CDR2 SMNVEV (reference sequence). The CDR3 runs to 11 residues. The CDR3: CASSSTDTQYF. The CDR3 DNA is TGTGCCAGCAGTTCCACAGATACGCAGTATTTT.

This sequence joins TRBV2 and TRBJ2-5; D gene uncertain. V lost 6 bases and J lost 5, with 13 bases in between. This CDR3 region has 13 residues. CDR1 SNHLY and CDR2 FYNNEI come from the germline V gene. CDR3 in DNA: TGTGCCAGCAGCTTAAGTAAGGCGGAGACCCAGTACTTC. This sequence encodes CASSLSKAETQYF. Full variable domain (rest looked up from reference TRBV2 and TRBJ2-5): EPEVTQTPSHQVTQMGQEVILRCVPISNHLYFYWYRQILGQKVEFLVSFYNNEISEKSEIFDDQFSVERPDGSNFTLKIRSTKLEDSAMYFCASSLSKAETQYFGPGTRLLVL.

This clone was seen once. V is TRBV28 and J is TRBJ2-7; D is uncertain. CDR1 is MDHEN, CDR2 SYDVKM, per germline. The CDR3 runs to 14 residues. V lost 2 bases and J lost 3, with 11 bases in between. CDR3 region: CASSLGDLGYEQYF. Written as DNA, the CDR3 is TGTGCCAGCAGTTTAGGGGATCTGGGCTACGAGCAGTACTTC. Based on the CDR3 plus reference TRBV28 and TRBJ2-7, the full variable domain is DVKVTQSSRYLVKRTGEKVFLECVQDMDHENMFWYRQDPGLGLRLIYFSYDVKMKEKGDIPEGYSVSREKKERFSLILESASTNQTSMYLCASSLGDLGYEQYFGPGTRLTVT.

The chain couples TRBV11-2 to TRBJ2-1; D is unresolved. The CDR3 is 16 residues long. The ends were cut back, 4 bases at V and 0 bases at J, with 13 bases in the middle. The germline CDR1 and CDR2 sequences are SGHAT and FQNNGV. CDR3 nucleotide sequence: TGTGCCAGCAGCTCCAAAACCGGTAGCTCCTACAATGAGCAGTTCTTC. As protein: CASSSKTGSSYNEQFF. The whole variable domain, filled in from reference TRBV11-2 and TRBJ2-1, reads EAGVAQSPRYKIIEKRQSVAFWCNPISGHATLYWYQQILGQGPKLLIQFQNNGVVDDSQLPKDRFSAERLKGVDSTLKIQPAKLEDSAVYLCASSSKTGSSYNEQFFGPGTRLTVL.

By sample share, this clone is medium-sized. The rearrangement joins TRBV9 to TRBJ2-2; D is unresolved. This CDR3 is 12 amino acids long. With 0 bases removed from V and 6 bases from J, the gap between germline ends came to 3 bases. Germline CDR1 reads SGDLS; CDR2 reads YYNGEE. CDR3 nucleotide sequence: TGTGCCAGCAGCGTAGTACCCGGGGAGCTGTTTTTT. Translating gives CASSVVPGELFF. The full variable domain, its missing parts supplied by reference TRBV9 and TRBJ2-2, is DSGVTQTPKHLITATGQRVTLRCSPRSGDLSVYWYQQSLDQGLQFLIQYYNGEERAKGNILERFSAQQFPDLHSELNLSSLELGDSALYFCASSVVPGELFFGEGSRLTVL.

The rearrangement links TRBV6-9 to TRBJ2-7; 7 positions agree with TRBD1. This CDR3 region has 13 residues. Germline CDR1 is MNHGY and CDR2 is SVAAGI. V lost 3 bases to trimming and J lost 3 bases; unmatched junction nucleotides: 2. CDR3 sequence: CASSYQGDYEQYF. In nucleotides, the CDR3 is TGTGCCAGCAGTTACCAGGGGGACTACGAGCAGTACTTC.

The chain employs TRBV6-6 and TRBJ1-3; D gene ambiguous. Germline assignment: CDR1 MNHNY and CDR2 SVGAGI (reference sequence). CDR3 length: 15 amino acids. Trimming stripped 5 bases from V and 1 base from J, with 12 bases between. In DNA form, the CDR3 reads TGTGCCAGCAGTATTCATGCGGGGTCTGGAAACACCATATATTTT. Protein sequence: CASSIHAGSGNTIYF.

The V call is TRBV6-5, the J call TRBJ1-1; D unclear. The CDR3 length is 13 residues. CDR1 is MNHEY and CDR2 is SVGAGI in the germline V gene. Trimming took 6 bases from V and 4 from J, leaving 12 bases between them. CDR3 sequence (DNA): TGTGCCAGCAGCCCAACGATAAGCACTGAAGCTTTCTTT. Its protein is CASSPTISTEAFF.

This sequence joins TRBV5-1 and TRBJ1-3; D is possibly TRBD1 (6 bases). V gave up 4 bases and J gave up 4 bases, with 12 bases separating them. This CDR3 has 14 residues. Germline V gene data show CDR1 as SGHRS and CDR2 as YFSETQ. Here the CDR3 reads CASSPQGGGNTIYF. The CDR3 region has the DNA TGCGCCAGCAGCCCCCAAGGGGGAGGAAACACCATATATTTT.

The chain links TRBV6-5 to TRBJ2-7; D might be TRBD2 (7 bases). Trimming pared 5 bases from V and 3 bases from J, leaving 14 bases between. CDR3 size: 14 residues. Germline assignment: CDR1 MNHEY and CDR2 SVGAGI. The CDR3 nucleotides are TGTGCCAGCAGTCCCCCCGGGGGGCTCTACGAGCAGTACTTC. As protein: CASSPPGGLYEQYF.

This sequence joins TRBV11-2 and TRBJ1-1; D not certain. The CDR3 is made up of 13 amino acids. Germline loops: CDR1 SGHAT, CDR2 FQNNGV. Trimming took off 1 base at V and 6 bases at J, with 9 bases between the two ends. As DNA, the CDR3 is TGTGCCAGCAGCTTAGGCGGCGCCGCTGAAGCTTTCTTT. As protein: CASSLGGAAEAFF.

This clone has a handful of counts. The chain has TRBV4-3 and TRBJ2-7; D may be TRBD2 (6 bases). Germline V gives CDR1 LGHNA, CDR2 YSLEER. Between the trimmed V and J ends, which lost 0 bases and 0 bases, there was a span of 12 bases. This CDR3 comprises 16 residues. The CDR3 spells CASSQDPGLSSYEQYF. CDR3 DNA: TGCGCCAGCAGCCAAGACCCGGGACTGTCCTCCTACGAGCAGTACTTC.

The genes are TRBV7-6 and TRBJ2-3, with TRBD2 matching over 10 bases. This CDR3 has 17 residues. Trimming removed 11 bases from V and 1 base from J; junction bases left unmatched: 15. Looked up from germline, CDR1 is SGHVS and CDR2 is FNYEAQ. The CDR3 coding sequence is TGTGCCGCCTCCCACGGAGCGGGAGGGCCGGGCACAGATACGCAGTATTTT. It codes for CAASHGAGGPGTDTQYF. Looking up the rest from reference TRBV7-6 and TRBJ2-3 gives the full variable domain: GAGVSQSPRYKVTKRGQDVALRCDPISGHVSLYWYRQALGQGPEFLTYFNYEAQQDKSGLPNDRFSAERPEGSISTLTIQRTEQRDSAMYRCAASHGAGGPGTDTQYFGPGTRLTVL.

The rearrangement joins TRBV6-5 to TRBJ2-2, with D possibly TRBD2 on 5 matching bases. Trimming took off 2 bases at V and 4 bases at J, with 8 bases between the two ends. The CDR3 runs to 14 residues. From germline, CDR1 is MNHEY and CDR2 SVGAGI. The CDR3 DNA sequence: TGTGCCAGCAGTTACAATGGAGGCACCGGGGAGCTGTTTTTT. This translates into CASSYNGGTGELFF.

The chain joins TRBV7-9 to TRBJ2-3; TRBD1 might be the D (5 bases). Germline V gene lookup returns CDR1 SEHNR and CDR2 FQNEAQ (reference sequence). The CDR3 consists of 16 residues. V was clipped by 5 bases and J by 4 bases, with 19 bases between them. The CDR3 sequence: CASSLIATEESDTQYF. Written as DNA, the CDR3 is TGTGCCAGCAGCCTGATCGCGACAGAAGAGTCAGATACGCAGTATTTT.

The V and J genes are TRBV2 and TRBJ1-1; D perhaps matches TRBD1 (5 bases). Germline loops: CDR1 SNHLY, CDR2 FYNNEI. The ends were cut back, 8 bases at V and 1 base at J, with 8 bases in the middle. This CDR3 comprises 12 residues. The CDR3 DNA sequence: TGTGCCAGCCCTACAGGGAACACTGAAGCTTTCTTT. Translated, it gives CASPTGNTEAFF.

The chain links TRBV10-1 to TRBJ1-5; TRBD1 aligns across 11 bases. This CDR3 spans 19 amino acids. J lost 0 bases, V lost 10 bases, and 17 bases had no gene match. CDR1 is WNHNN and CDR2 is SYGVQD in the germline V gene (reference sequence). CDR3 DNA sequence: TGCGCCAAGGGAGCCCGCCGGGACAGGGGGGTCTATAGCAATCAGCCCCAGCATTTT. Its translation is CAKGARRDRGVYSNQPQHF.

The chain combines TRBV6-5 with TRBJ1-1; TRBD1 might be the D (6 bases). Trimming shortened V by 0 bases and J by 6 bases, and 11 bases separated the two germline ends. The germline V gene encodes CDR1 MNHEY and CDR2 SVGAGI. The CDR3 covers 14 residues. The CDR3 loop reads CASSYSLQGPEAFF. In DNA, the CDR3 is TGTGCCAGCAGTTACTCTTTACAGGGTCCTGAAGCTTTCTTT.

The CDR3 sequence: CASSFYRILDQPQHF. The CDR3 DNA reads as TGTGCCAGTAGTTTCTACAGGATTCTGGATCAGCCCCAGCATTTT. This chain joins TRBV19 and TRBJ1-5; a weak D match, TRBD1 (5 bases). The V end was cut by 5 bases, the J end by 5 bases, with 16 bases between. CDR3 length equals 15 residues. Germline CDR1 is LNHDA and CDR2 is SQIVND (reference sequence).